One and the same sample provided the 4 T cell receptor beta chains below, sequenced in a study of cytomegalovirus exposure and HLA in healthy donors. Researchers ran the PCR with 60 Vbeta and 13 Jbeta primers. Sequencing used immunoSEQ multiplex PCR; TCRdb keeps in-frame clones, though not all of them. The sample yields some 140,000 clones, 50% to 75% seen once. The sample consisted of PBMCs. These TCRs come from a woman in her forties in good health and CMV-seronegative.

This clone was found a few times. The gene calls are TRBV5-4 and TRBJ2-1, with D uncertain. Germline-derived CDR1 and CDR2 are SGHNT and YYREEE (reference sequence). CDR3 length: 12 residues. Trimming took off 4 bases at V and 5 bases at J, with 7 bases between the two ends. CDR3 DNA: TGTGCCAGCAGCCCTCCCCACAATGAGCAGTTCTTC. Its translation is CASSPPHNEQFF.

The CDR3 nucleotides are TGTGCCAGCAGCGTATCCGAGTCCGGGGAGCTGTTTTTT. Translated, it gives CASSVSESGELFF. The chain carries TRBV9 and TRBJ2-2; no clear D. CDR1 is SGDLS and CDR2 is YYNGEE in the germline V gene. Trimming cost V 1 base and J 6 bases, with 7 bases left between them. The CDR3 totals 13 residues.

This clone occurred a few times. The V gene is TRBV4-3, the J gene TRBJ2-3; 7 bases map to TRBD2. CDR3 length: 18 residues. Looked up from germline, CDR1 is LGHNA and CDR2 is YSLEER. The V gene end was trimmed by 1 base and the J gene end by 4 bases; junction bases not matched to a gene: 14. CDR3 in amino acids: CASSQGVPRTGGADTQYF. Here the CDR3 DNA reads TGCGCCAGCAGCCAAGGGGTGCCCCGTACGGGGGGTGCAGATACGCAGTATTTT.

The rearrangement links TRBV7-2 to TRBJ2-5; perhaps TRBD1 as D (6 bases). There are 13 residues in the CDR3. V shed 5 bases and J shed 5 bases, with 12 bases lying between them. Looked up from germline, CDR1 is SGHTA and CDR2 is FQGNSA. The CDR3 spells CASSPGVRETQYF. CDR3 coding DNA: TGTGCCAGCAGCCCAGGGGTTCGGGAGACCCAGTACTTC. Variable domain in full (rest from reference TRBV7-2 and TRBJ2-5): GAGVSQSPSNKVTEKGKDVELRCDPISGHTALYWYRQSLGQGLEFLIYFQGNSAPDKSGLPSDRFSAERTGGSVSTLTIQRTQQEDSAVYLCASSPGVRETQYFGPGTRLLVL.